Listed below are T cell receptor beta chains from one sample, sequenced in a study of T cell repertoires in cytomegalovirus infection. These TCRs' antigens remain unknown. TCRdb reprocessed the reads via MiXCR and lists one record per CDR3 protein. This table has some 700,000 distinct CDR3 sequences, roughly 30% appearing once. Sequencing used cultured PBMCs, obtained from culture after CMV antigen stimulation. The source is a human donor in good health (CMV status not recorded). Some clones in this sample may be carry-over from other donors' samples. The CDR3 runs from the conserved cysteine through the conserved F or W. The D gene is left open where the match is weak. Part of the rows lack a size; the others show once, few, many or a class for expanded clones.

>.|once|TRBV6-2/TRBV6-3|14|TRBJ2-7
CASSPGAATYEQYF
TGTGCCAGCAGTCCTGGGGCAGCTACCTACGAGCAGTACTTC
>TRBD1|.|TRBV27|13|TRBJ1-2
CASRLGTGNGYTF
TGTGCCAGCAGGCTAGGGACAGGGAATGGCTACACCTTC
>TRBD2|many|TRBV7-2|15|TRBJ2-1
CASSLGSGGYYEQFF
TGTGCCAGCAGCTTAGGTAGCGGGGGGTACTATGAGCAGTTCTTC
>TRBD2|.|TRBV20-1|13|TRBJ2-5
CSALSGEGETQYF
TGCAGTGCCCTTAGCGGGGAGGGGGAGACCCAGTACTTC
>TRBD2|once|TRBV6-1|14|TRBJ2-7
CASSGSGISYEQYF
TGTGCCAGCAGTGGAAGCGGGATCTCCTACGAGCAGTACTTC
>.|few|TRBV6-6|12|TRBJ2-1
CASSYGGEEQFF
TGTGCCAGCAGTTACGGAGGTGAGGAGCAGTTCTTC
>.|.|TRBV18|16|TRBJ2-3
CASSPTGASPTDTQYF
TGTGCCAGCTCACCAACAGGCGCTAGCCCGACAGATACGCAGTATTTT
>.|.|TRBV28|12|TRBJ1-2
CASSLMREGYTF
TGTGCCAGCAGTTTAATGCGGGAGGGCTACACCTTC
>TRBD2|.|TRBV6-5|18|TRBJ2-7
CASSYSPLTSGRSYEQYF
TGTGCCAGCAGTTACTCCCCTCTGACTAGCGGGAGATCGTACGAGCAGTACTTC
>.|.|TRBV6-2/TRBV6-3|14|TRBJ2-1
CASSYSRGWDEQFF
TGTGCCAGCAGTTACTCGAGAGGGTGGGATGAGCAGTTCTTC
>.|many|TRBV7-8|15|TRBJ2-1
CASSNAGTTYNEQFF
TGTGCCAGCAGCAACGCCGGGACAACATACAATGAGCAGTTCTTC
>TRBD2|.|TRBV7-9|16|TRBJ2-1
CASSSSLAGVYNEQFF
TGTGCCAGCAGCTCTTCTCTAGCGGGGGTGTACAATGAGCAGTTCTTC
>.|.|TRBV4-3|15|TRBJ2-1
CASSQDLDSNNEQFF
TGCGCCAGCAGCCAAGATCTGGACAGTAACAATGAGCAGTTCTTC
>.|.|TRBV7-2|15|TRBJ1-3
CASRADRLSGNTIYF
TGTGCCAGCAGGGCCGACAGGCTATCTGGAAACACCATATATTTT
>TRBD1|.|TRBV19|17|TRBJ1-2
CASRPGGDRAIAYGYTF
TGTGCCAGTAGACCCGGAGGGGACAGGGCCATCGCTTATGGCTACACCTTC
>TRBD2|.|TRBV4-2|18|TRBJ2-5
CASSTRTSGGRTQETEYF
TGTGCCAGCAGCACCCGGACTAGCGGGGGCCGAACTCAAGAGACCGAGTACTTC
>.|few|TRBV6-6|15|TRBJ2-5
CASSPGTWMGETQYF
TGTGCCAGCAGTCCCGGGACTTGGATGGGGGAGACCCAGTACTTC
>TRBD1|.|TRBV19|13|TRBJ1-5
CASNRGGDQPQHF
TGTGCCAGTAACAGGGGTGGTGATCAGCCCCAGCATTTT
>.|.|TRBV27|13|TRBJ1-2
CASSFSNSGGYTF
TGTGCCAGCAGTTTTAGTAATAGCGGTGGCTACACCTTC
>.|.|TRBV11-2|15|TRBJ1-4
CASSLVGGPGEKLFF
TGTGCCAGCAGCTTAGTGGGCGGACCTGGTGAAAAACTGTTTTTT
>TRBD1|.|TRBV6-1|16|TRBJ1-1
CASSEFRQGLNTEAFF
TGTGCCAGCAGTGAATTCCGACAGGGTTTAAACACTGAAGCTTTCTTT
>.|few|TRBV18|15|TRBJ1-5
CASSLESYSNQPQHF
TGTGCCAGCTCACTCGAGAGCTATAGCAATCAGCCCCAGCATTTT
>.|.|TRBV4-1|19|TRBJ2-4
CASSRVDPKGFPFENIQYF
TGCGCCAGCAGCCGGGTGGACCCCAAAGGATTCCCCTTTGAAAACATTCAGTACTTC
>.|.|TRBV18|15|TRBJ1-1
CASSPAQGTNTEAFF
TGTGCCAGCTCACCCGCACAGGGAACGAACACTGAAGCTTTCTTT